The text below deals with one TCR beta chain. This sample is part of a study of T cell responses to AZD1222 COVID-19 vaccine. Here immunoSEQ multiplex PCR was the method, and the copy in TCRdb shows in-frame clones only, minus some. Of more than 90,000 clones listed, about 88% were seen once; the top ten hold 16%. Germline values: CDR1 SGHRS, CDR2 YFSETQ. With 6 bases removed from V and 0 bases from J, the gap between germline ends came to 13 bases. This CDR3 is built from 14 residues. The specimen was peripheral blood, collected on day 0 of AZD1222 vaccination. The origin of this receptor is an adult in good health. This sequence joins TRBV5-1 and TRBJ2-7, with unresolved D. CDR3 loop: CASTEAGNSYEQYF. In DNA, the CDR3 is TGCGCCAGCACCGAGGCAGGAAACTCCTACGAGCAGTACTTC.